Listed below are T cell receptor beta chains from one sample, sequenced in a study of blood T cell repertoires in COVID-19. The table came from immunoSEQ multiplex PCR; TCRdb's copy has only in-frame clones and leaves some out. The sample includes around 180,000 clones, about 84% of them seen just once. Sample: peripheral blood. The receptors were gathered from a human donor in a cohort sampled during active COVID-19. Each CDR3 is given with its conserved first and last residue. The D gene is left open where the match is weak. Clone size appears in some rows only: once, few, many, or a class for an expanded clone.

CDR3nt	CDR3aa	v_gene	j_gene	d_gene	abundance
TGTGCCAGTAGTGACAGGGGCCGCGACTACGAGCAGTACTTC	CASSDRGRDYEQYF	TRBV19	TRBJ2-7	TRBD1	.
TGTGCCAGCAGCCAAGAGCAGACTGGCAGGGCCTACAGGCTTGGCTACACCTTC	CASSQEQTGRAYRLGYTF	TRBV3-1/TRBV3-2	TRBJ1-2	.	once
TGTGCCAGCAGTTTTATCGGACAGGGGGCAGCTTTCTTT	CASSFIGQGAAFF	TRBV12-3/TRBV12-4	TRBJ1-1	TRBD1	.
TGTGCCAGCAGCCATGCCGGGACTAGACCCTACGAGCAGTACTTC	CASSHAGTRPYEQYF	TRBV5-4	TRBJ2-7	TRBD2	.
TGTGCCAGCAGCTCCCTAGCGGGGGGGGACGGGGAGCTGTTTTTT	CASSSLAGGDGELFF	TRBV7-6	TRBJ2-2	TRBD2	few
TGTGCCAGCAGCGTGACCGGGACAGCGAGCTCTGGAAACACCATATATTTT	CASSVTGTASSGNTIYF	TRBV11-2	TRBJ1-3	TRBD1	.
TGTGCCACCAGGGACAGGGATATGACTGAAGCTTTCTTT	CATRDRDMTEAFF	TRBV24-1	TRBJ1-1	TRBD1	.
TGCGCCAGCAGCGCGGGACAGAGCGCAGATACGCAGTATTTT	CASSAGQSADTQYF	TRBV5-1	TRBJ2-3	.	.
TGTGCCAGCGGACAGGGGCATAATTCACCCCTCCACTTT	CASGQGHNSPLHF	TRBV2	TRBJ1-6	TRBD1	.
TGCGCCAGCCGAGCAGGGAACTATGGCTACACCTTC	CASRAGNYGYTF	TRBV10-2	TRBJ1-2	.	.
TGTGCCAGCAGCCGCTCCTCCCGCGGGGGTAGAGAGACCCAGTACTTC	CASSRSSRGGRETQYF	TRBV5-4	TRBJ2-5	TRBD2	.
TGTGCCAGTAGTAGTCAGAGGGCGCATGGGAACACTGAAGCTTTCTTT	CASSSQRAHGNTEAFF	TRBV19	TRBJ1-1	.	.
TGTGCCAGTAGTATAGGGGGACAGGGGAGACAAGAGACCCAGTACTTC	CASSIGGQGRQETQYF	TRBV19	TRBJ2-5	TRBD1	.
TGTGCCAGCAGTCCACGGGGGTACATAGAAGCTTTCTTT	CASSPRGYIEAFF	TRBV12-3/TRBV12-4	TRBJ1-1	.	.
TGCGCCAGCAGCTTGGGACAAGGGGAAGTTCACGAGCAGTACTTC	CASSLGQGEVHEQYF	TRBV5-1	TRBJ2-7	.	.
TGTGCCAGCAGGGGTACAGGTACCTATGGCTACACCTTC	CASRGTGTYGYTF	TRBV6-5	TRBJ1-2	.	.
TGTGCAAGTCGCTTAATGACAGCGGGGACTGAAGCTTTCTTT	CASRLMTAGTEAFF	TRBV12-2	TRBJ1-1	.	.
TGTGCCAGCAGCCGTGGGACTAGCGGGGGCGATCAGTTCTTC	CASSRGTSGGDQFF	TRBV5-4	TRBJ2-1	TRBD2	.
TGTGCCAGCAGCAGGGGACTAGCGGGGACAGATACGCAGTATTTT	CASSRGLAGTDTQYF	TRBV9	TRBJ2-3	TRBD2	.
TGTGCCAGCAGTGCTTCGGGGGGGCCGAGCTCTGGAAACACCATATATTTT	CASSASGGPSSGNTIYF	TRBV6-1	TRBJ1-3	.	.
TGTGCCGGCCAACAGGACCCGAACACTGAAGCTTTCTTT	CAGQQDPNTEAFF	TRBV2	TRBJ1-1	.	.
TGTGCCACCAGTGACGGACAGGGGGCTCGAAGGCGCTTCTACGAGCAGTACTTC	CATSDGQGARRRFYEQYF	TRBV24-1	TRBJ2-7	TRBD1	.
TGTGCCAGCAGCTCCCGGCAGGGGATCACTGAAGCTTTCTTT	CASSSRQGITEAFF	TRBV7-6	TRBJ1-1	.	.
TGTGCCAGCAGCCCACCTACAGGGAATCGGGGACACACTGAAGCTTTCTTT	CASSPPTGNRGHTEAFF	TRBV7-9	TRBJ1-1	.	.
TGTGCCAGCAGCGGTCAGGCTGACAATTCACCCCTCCACTTT	CASSGQADNSPLHF	TRBV9	TRBJ1-6	.	few
TGCGCCAGCAGCTTCTCGGGGTTTAGAAATTCACCCCTCCACTTT	CASSFSGFRNSPLHF	TRBV5-1	TRBJ1-6	.	.
TGTGCTAGTGCCCTAGAGAGCTCCTACAATGAGCAGTTCTTC	CASALESSYNEQFF	TRBV12-5	TRBJ2-1	.	.
TGTGCCACCGGGACAGGGGGTGACCAAGAGACCCAGTACTTC	CATGTGGDQETQYF	TRBV27	TRBJ2-5	TRBD1	.
TGTGCCAGCAGTGAACTAATACTTCCCAACGAGCAGTACTTC	CASSELILPNEQYF	TRBV2	TRBJ2-7	.	.
TGTGCCAGCAGCTACGGAAGGAGCTCCTACGAGCAGTACTTC	CASSYGRSSYEQYF	TRBV13	TRBJ2-7	.	.
TGTGCCAGCAGCCGACGGGCGGGAAATCAGCCCCAGCATTTT	CASSRRAGNQPQHF	TRBV13	TRBJ1-5	.	.